The subject of this entry is one TCR beta chain. The antigen is unknown. The sort gate was single viable CD3+CD4+CD8-CD45RO+ cells for memory CD4+ T cells. In germline, CDR1 is KGHSH, CDR2 LQKENI. This CDR3 has 15 amino acids. Trimming took 1 base from V and 3 from J, leaving 10 bases between them. The method was immunoSEQ multiplex PCR; TCRdb's version includes in-frame clones alone and lacks a portion of them. The sample shows over 35,000 clones, around 84% of them seen only once. The sample originates from a study of memory CD4+ T cells and cytomegalovirus serostatus. Whole-study results and caveats: CMV serostatus prediction reached median AUC approximately 0.95, or 0.91 with US-trained model.

The V gene is TRBV18, the J gene TRBJ1-5, with D possibly matching TRBD1 (6 bases). This sequence was found in an adult in good health and CMV-seronegative. The sample was memory CD4+ T cells from blood. The CDR3 DNA follows: TGTGCCAGCTCACCACGAACAGGGAACAATCAGCCCCAGCATTTT. Translation: CASSPRTGNNQPQHF. The full variable domain, its missing parts supplied by reference TRBV18 and TRBJ1-5, is NAGVMQNPRHLVRRRGQEARLRCSPMKGHSHVYWYRQLPEEGLKFMVYLQKENIIDESGMPKERFSAEFPKEGPSILRIQQVVRGDSAAYFCASSPRTGNNQPQHFGDGTRLSIL.